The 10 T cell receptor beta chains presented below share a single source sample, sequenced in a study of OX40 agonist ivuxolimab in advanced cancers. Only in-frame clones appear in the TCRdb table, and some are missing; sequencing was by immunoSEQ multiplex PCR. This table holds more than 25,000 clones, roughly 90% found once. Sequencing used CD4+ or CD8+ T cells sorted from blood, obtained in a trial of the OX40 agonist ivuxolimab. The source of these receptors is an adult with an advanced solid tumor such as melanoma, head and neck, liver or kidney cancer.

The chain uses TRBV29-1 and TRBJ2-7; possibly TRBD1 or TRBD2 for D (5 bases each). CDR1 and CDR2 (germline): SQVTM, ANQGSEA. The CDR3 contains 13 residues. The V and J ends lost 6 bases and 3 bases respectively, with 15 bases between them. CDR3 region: CSVGTGMGYEQYF. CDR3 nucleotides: TGCAGCGTAGGGACGGGGATGGGCTACGAGCAGTACTTC.

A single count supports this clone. The CDR3 region has the DNA TGTGCCAGCGCCCAGGGAAACAATGAGCAGTTCTTC. This gives the protein CASAQGNNEQFF. V gene TRBV7-3 combines with J gene TRBJ2-1; tentatively, D is TRBD1 (5 bases). Germline V CDR1 and CDR2: SGHTA, FQGTGA. V was shortened by 8 bases and J by 5 bases, with 10 bases between the two germline ends. The CDR3 has 12 residues.

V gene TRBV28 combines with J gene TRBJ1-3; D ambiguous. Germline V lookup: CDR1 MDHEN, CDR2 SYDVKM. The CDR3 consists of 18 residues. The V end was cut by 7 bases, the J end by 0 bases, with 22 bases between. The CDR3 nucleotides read TGTGCCAGCACCCCTTTTCGGCTGAGACCAAGCTCTGGAAACACCATATATTTT. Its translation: CASTPFRLRPSSGNTIYF.

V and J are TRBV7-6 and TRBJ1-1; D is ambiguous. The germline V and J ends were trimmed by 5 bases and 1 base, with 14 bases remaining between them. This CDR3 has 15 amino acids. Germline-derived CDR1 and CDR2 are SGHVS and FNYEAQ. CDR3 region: CASSPSPRSNTEAFF. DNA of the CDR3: TGTGCCAGCAGCCCGAGTCCCCGCTCGAACACTGAAGCTTTCTTT. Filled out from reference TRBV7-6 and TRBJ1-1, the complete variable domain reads GAGVSQSPRYKVTKRGQDVALRCDPISGHVSLYWYRQALGQGPEFLTYFNYEAQQDKSGLPNDRFSAERPEGSISTLTIQRTEQRDSAMYRCASSPSPRSNTEAFFGQGTRLTVV.

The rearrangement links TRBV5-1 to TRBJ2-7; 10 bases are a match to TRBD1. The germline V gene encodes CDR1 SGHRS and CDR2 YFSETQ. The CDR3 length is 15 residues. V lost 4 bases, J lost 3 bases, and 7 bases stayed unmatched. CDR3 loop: CASSPAGQGSYEQYF. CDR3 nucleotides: TGCGCCAGCAGCCCGGCGGGACAGGGGAGCTACGAGCAGTACTTC.

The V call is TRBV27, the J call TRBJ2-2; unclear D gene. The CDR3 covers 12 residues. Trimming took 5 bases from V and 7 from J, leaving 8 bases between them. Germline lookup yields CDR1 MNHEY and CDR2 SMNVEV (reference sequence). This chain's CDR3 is CASSPPGGELFF. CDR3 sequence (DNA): TGTGCCAGCAGTCCCCCCGGCGGGGAGCTGTTTTTT.

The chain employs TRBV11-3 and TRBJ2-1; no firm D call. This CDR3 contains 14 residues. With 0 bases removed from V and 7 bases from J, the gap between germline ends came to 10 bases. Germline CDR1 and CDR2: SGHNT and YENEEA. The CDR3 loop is CASSLDPKWNEQFF. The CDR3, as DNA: TGTGCCAGCAGCTTAGATCCCAAGTGGAATGAGCAGTTCTTC. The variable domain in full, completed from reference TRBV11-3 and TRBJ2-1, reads EAGVVQSPRYKIIEKKQPVAFWCNPISGHNTLYWYLQNLGQGPELLIRYENEEAVDDSQLPKDRFSAERLKGVDSTLKIQPAELGDSAVYLCASSLDPKWNEQFFGPGTRLTVL.

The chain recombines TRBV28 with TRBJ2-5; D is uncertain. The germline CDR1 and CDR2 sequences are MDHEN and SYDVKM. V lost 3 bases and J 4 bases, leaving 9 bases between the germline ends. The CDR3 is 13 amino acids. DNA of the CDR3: TGTGCCAGCAGTTTCAGCGTTCGAGAGACCCAGTACTTC. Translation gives CASSFSVRETQYF.

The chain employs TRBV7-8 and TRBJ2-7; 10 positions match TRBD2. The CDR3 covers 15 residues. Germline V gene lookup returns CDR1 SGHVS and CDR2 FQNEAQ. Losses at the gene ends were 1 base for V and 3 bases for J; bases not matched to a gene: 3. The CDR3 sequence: CASSLVLAGFYEQYF. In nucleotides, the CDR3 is TGTGCCAGCAGCTTAGTACTAGCGGGGTTCTACGAGCAGTACTTC. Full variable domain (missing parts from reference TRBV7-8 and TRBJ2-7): GAGVSQSPRYKVAKRGQDVALRCDPISGHVSLFWYQQALGQGPEFLTYFQNEAQLDKSGLPSDRFFAERPEGSVSTLKIQRTQQEDSAVYLCASSLVLAGFYEQYFGPGTRLTVT.

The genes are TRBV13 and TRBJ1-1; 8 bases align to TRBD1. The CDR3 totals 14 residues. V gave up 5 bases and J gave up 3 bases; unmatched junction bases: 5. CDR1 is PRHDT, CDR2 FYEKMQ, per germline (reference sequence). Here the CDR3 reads CASSPGQGYTEAFF. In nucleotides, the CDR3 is TGTGCCAGCAGCCCAGGACAGGGCTACACTGAAGCTTTCTTT.